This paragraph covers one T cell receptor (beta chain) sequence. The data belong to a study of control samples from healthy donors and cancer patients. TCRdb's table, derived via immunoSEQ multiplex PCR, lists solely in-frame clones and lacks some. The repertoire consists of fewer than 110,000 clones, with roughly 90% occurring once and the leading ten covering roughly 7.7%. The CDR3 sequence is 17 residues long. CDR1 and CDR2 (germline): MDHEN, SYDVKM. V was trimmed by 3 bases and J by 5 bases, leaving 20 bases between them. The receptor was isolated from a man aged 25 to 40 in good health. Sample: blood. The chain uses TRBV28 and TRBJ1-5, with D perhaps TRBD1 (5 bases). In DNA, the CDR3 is TGTGCCAGCAGTTTGATTAGTCGTATTGGGGGGGATCAGCCCCAGCATTTT. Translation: CASSLISRIGGDQPQHF. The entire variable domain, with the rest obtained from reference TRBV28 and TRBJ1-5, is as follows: DVKVTQSSRYLVKRTGEKVFLECVQDMDHENMFWYRQDPGLGLRLIYFSYDVKMKEKGDIPEGYSVSREKKERFSLILESASTNQTSMYLCASSLISRIGGDQPQHFGDGTRLSIL.